This T cell receptor (beta chain) was observed in a study of identifying expanded T cells in peripheral blood. Whole-study findings and limits: Clone count variance between roughly 2-week samples rose with total template count. Over around two and four weeks, about 15 and 19 clones changed, versus approximately 1.2 between replicates.

The CDR3 sequence is 14 residues long. V gave up 1 base and J gave up 8 bases; unmatched junction bases: 4. CDR1 SGHTA and CDR2 FQGNSA come from the germline V gene. The protocol was immunoSEQ multiplex PCR, while the TCRdb copy is restricted to in-frame clones and leaves out a portion. The data hold about 110,000 clones, with approximately 90% observed a single time. During the collection period, no donor immune events like infections were recorded. For this clone: What it binds is unknown. The sample carries other DNA sequences with the same CDR3.

This clonotype was sampled from a person between 18 and 75 years old in good health. The chain employs TRBV7-2 and TRBJ1-4, with 7 bases fitting TRBD1. Sequenced input: blood. CDR3 protein: CASSLGQGGEKLFF. Here the CDR3 DNA reads TGTGCCAGCAGCTTAGGTCAGGGGGGGGAAAAACTGTTTTTT.